This TCR beta chain was profiled in a study of graft-versus-host responses after intestinal transplantation. Germline V gene lookup returns CDR1 MNHEY and CDR2 SMNVEV (reference sequence). V was cut by 5 bases and J by 7 bases, with 11 bases left in between. CDR3 length: 12 amino acids. The data were produced by immunoSEQ multiplex PCR, yet TCRdb's version contains in-frame clones alone and is incomplete. This table has roughly 12,000 clones, 65% to 80% appearing once. Material: PBMCs, obtained 494 days after intestinal transplant. This TCR derives from a human patient who received an intestinal transplant, so some T cells may come from the graft donor. The V and J genes are TRBV27 and TRBJ1-1; the D gene is possibly TRBD1 (5 bases). In DNA, the CDR3 is TGTGCCAGCAGTCCTCAGGGAGTTGAAGCTTTCTTT. It encodes CASSPQGVEAFF.